The rows below give T cell receptor beta chains drawn from one sample of a study of Graves' ophthalmopathy and Graves' hyperthyroidism. A single record per CDR3 protein comes from TCRdb applying MiXCR to the multiplex PCR reads. The sample has about 620,000 distinct CDR3 sequences; 20% to 25% are singletons. The material sequenced was peripheral blood. These receptors came from a woman between 18 and 30 years old with stable Graves' hyperthyroidism. Some clones in this sample may be carry-over from other donors' samples. The CDR3 runs from the conserved cysteine through the conserved F or W. A D gene is named only where the DNA matches it firmly. Not every row has a clone size; where given, it reads once, few, many or a size class.

abundance	d_gene	j_gene	v_gene	CDR3nt	CDR3aa
many	TRBD2	TRBJ2-4	TRBV12-3/TRBV12-4	TGTGCCAGCAGGTGGGGGAGGGATAAAAACATTCAGTACTTC	CASRWGRDKNIQYF
many	TRBD2	TRBJ2-2	TRBV9	TGTGCCAGCAGCGTAACGGTAGCGGGGAACACCGGGGAGCTGTTTTTT	CASSVTVAGNTGELFF
many	NA	TRBJ1-6	TRBV2	TGTGCCAGCAGTGAGGCGGGGGATAATTCACCCCTCCACTTT	CASSEAGDNSPLHF
many	NA	TRBJ1-5	TRBV7-8	TGTGCCAGCAGCCCAAACACCGTCGATCAGCCCCAGCATTTT	CASSPNTVDQPQHF
NA	TRBD1	TRBJ1-1	TRBV19	TGTGCCAGTAGTATAGGACAGGGGGCCGGGAACACTGAAGCTTTCTTT	CASSIGQGAGNTEAFF
many	NA	TRBJ2-7	TRBV28	TGTGCCAGTTTATCAGGGACCTCCTACGAGCAGTACTTC	CASLSGTSYEQYF
many	NA	TRBJ1-5	TRBV6-5	TGTGCCAGCAGTCCACAAGTAGATCAGCCCCAGCATTTT	CASSPQVDQPQHF
NA	NA	TRBJ2-5	TRBV28	TGTGCCAGCAGCCGTTATATAGCGGCCCGCGGGGAGACCCAGTACTTC	CASSRYIAARGETQYF
many	TRBD1	TRBJ1-1	TRBV7-3	TGTGCCAGCAGCTCGACAGGGAGTTCTGAAGCTTTCTTT	CASSSTGSSEAFF
many	TRBD1	TRBJ2-7	TRBV20-1	TGCAGTGCTAGAGATCGAACAGGGGGACTGTACGAGCAGTACTTC	CSARDRTGGLYEQYF
NA	NA	TRBJ2-2	TRBV19	TGTGCCAGTACGTTGGCGGTGAGCACCGGGGAGCTGTTTTTT	CASTLAVSTGELFF
few	NA	TRBJ2-7	TRBV6-2/TRBV6-3	TGTGCCAGCAGTTACAGGGACAACGACGAGCAGTACTTC	CASSYRDNDEQYF
many	NA	TRBJ1-5	TRBV19	TGTGCCAGTACCTTTGGAGGGCGCAATCAGCCCCAGCATTTT	CASTFGGRNQPQHF
NA	NA	TRBJ2-4	TRBV7-8	TGTGCCAGCAGCTCACTCCGGGACACTAAAAACATTCAGTACTTC	CASSSLRDTKNIQYF
many	NA	TRBJ1-2	TRBV2	TGTGCCAGCCTATCACACCGAAACTATGGCTACACCTTC	CASLSHRNYGYTF
many	TRBD1	TRBJ1-1	TRBV15	TGTGCCACCAGCTCCAGGACAGGGACTGAAGCTTTCTTT	CATSSRTGTEAFF
many	TRBD1	TRBJ2-7	TRBV3-1	TGTGCCAGCAGCCAAGGAGGGGGCTTGGCCTACGAGCAGTACTTC	CASSQGGGLAYEQYF
few	TRBD1	TRBJ1-1	TRBV19	TGTGCCAGTACCTTGGGACAGAGTCCGACTGAAGCTTTCTTT	CASTLGQSPTEAFF
many	NA	TRBJ1-2	TRBV6-1	TGTGCCAGCAGTGAACATGAAAACTATAACTATGGCTACACCTTC	CASSEHENYNYGYTF
many	TRBD1	TRBJ2-7	TRBV13	TGTGCCAGCAGCTTAGGGGGACAGCGCTACTACGAGCAGTACTTC	CASSLGGQRYYEQYF
NA	NA	TRBJ2-5	TRBV6-1	TGTGCCAGCAGTCTAGGGGGACGGCCGAAGACCCAGTACTTC	CASSLGGRPKTQYF
few	TRBD2	TRBJ2-2	TRBV2	TGTGCCAGCAGTACAGCGGGGGTTGTTACCGGGGAGCTGTTTTTT	CASSTAGVVTGELFF
few	TRBD2	TRBJ2-7	TRBV2	TGTGCCAGCTCCCAGCGGGAGGAGGACGAGCAGTACTTC	CASSQREEDEQYF
NA	TRBD1	TRBJ1-6	TRBV12-3/TRBV12-4	TGTGCCAGCAGGCTGTCAGGGGGCCCCTATAATTCACCCCTCCACTTT	CASRLSGGPYNSPLHF
many	NA	TRBJ2-4	TRBV29-1	TGCAGCGTCAGCCTCGCCAAAAACATTCAGTACTTC	CSVSLAKNIQYF
few	TRBD1	TRBJ1-1	TRBV7-3	TGTGCCAGCAGCTTTTCACCCGGACAGGGGGAGAGGATCACTGAAGCTTTCTTT	CASSFSPGQGERITEAFF
NA	TRBD1	TRBJ1-2	TRBV25-1	TGTGCCAGCAGTGATCTTCACAGGGGGAATAACTATGGCTACACCTTC	CASSDLHRGNNYGYTF
many	TRBD1	TRBJ1-2	TRBV6-2/TRBV6-3	TGTGCCAGCAGTTACTTCCTACAGGGGGGCTATGGCTACACCTTC	CASSYFLQGGYGYTF
NA	NA	TRBJ2-5	TRBV24-1	TGTGCCACCAGTGATTTATCAAAGACCCAGTACTTC	CATSDLSKTQYF
many	NA	TRBJ2-7	TRBV4-1	TGCGCCAGCAGCTTCCCGGACTCACCCAACGAGCAGTACTTC	CASSFPDSPNEQYF
NA	NA	TRBJ2-7	TRBV20-1	TGCAGTGCTAGAGATCGGGGTAAGGACGAGCAGTACTTC	CSARDRGKDEQYF
many	NA	TRBJ1-1	TRBV5-1	TGCGCCAGCAGCCTCAATCCTGCCCAGAACACTGAAGCTTTCTTT	CASSLNPAQNTEAFF
many	TRBD1	TRBJ2-7	TRBV6-5	TGTGCCAGCAGTTCCAGGGGGCCCTACGAGCAGTACTTC	CASSSRGPYEQYF
many	NA	TRBJ1-5	TRBV6-2/TRBV6-3	TGTGCCAGCAGTTATGGGGGATGGGACAATCAGCCCCAGCATTTT	CASSYGGWDNQPQHF
many	TRBD2	TRBJ2-4	TRBV5-1	TGCGCCAGCAGCCCGGGACTAGCGGGAGACTTCCAAAACATTCAGTACTTC	CASSPGLAGDFQNIQYF
NA	TRBD1	TRBJ2-7	TRBV29-1	TGCAGCGTTGGGGGGACAGCGAGCTACGAGCAGTACTTC	CSVGGTASYEQYF
few	NA	TRBJ1-5	TRBV12-3/TRBV12-4	TGTGCCAGCAGCCCCACCGGGACATCTCATAGCAATCAGCCCCAGCATTTT	CASSPTGTSHSNQPQHF
NA	NA	TRBJ1-2	TRBV28	TGTGCCAGCAGTTTAGTCCCCGGCGCGGGCAGTGGCTACACCTTC	CASSLVPGAGSGYTF
NA	NA	TRBJ1-2	TRBV28	TGTGCCAGCAGTGTCTGGGCCTATGGCTACACCTTC	CASSVWAYGYTF
many	TRBD2	TRBJ2-7	TRBV9	TGTGCCAGCAGCTCGACTAGCGGGTTTTCCTACGAGCAGTACTTC	CASSSTSGFSYEQYF
NA	TRBD1	TRBJ1-5	TRBV27	TGTGCCAGCAGCCTGGGACAGGGGATCGGTCAGCCCCAGCATTTT	CASSLGQGIGQPQHF
many	TRBD2	TRBJ2-2	TRBV11-2	TGTGCCAGCAGCCCACTCCCCAGCGGGAGGCTCGGGGAGCTGTTTTTT	CASSPLPSGRLGELFF
NA	TRBD1	TRBJ2-5	TRBV30	TGTGCCTGGAGTGTGGGACAGGGGGATAGGGAGACCCAGTACTTC	CAWSVGQGDRETQYF
many	TRBD1	TRBJ1-5	TRBV2	TGTGCCAGCAGGGGGGACAGGTCGGGACAGCCCCAGCATTTT	CASRGDRSGQPQHF
NA	NA	TRBJ2-4	TRBV19	TGTGCCAGTAGTCGGGACCGAGCTAGGCCAAACATTAAGTACTTC	CASSRDRARPNIKYF
many	NA	TRBJ2-6	TRBV10-3	TGTGCCATCAGGGCCTCAAGGGACTCTGGGGCCAACGTCCTGACTTTC	CAIRASRDSGANVLTF